This is a list of T cell receptor beta chains from one sample in a study of blood T cell repertoires in COVID-19. Profiling relied on immunoSEQ multiplex PCR, and the TCRdb table lists in-frame clones only, not all of them. The sample contains 20,000 or so clones, 81% of which appear only once. Sequencing input: peripheral blood. The receptor set was obtained from a man in his forties with active or convalescent COVID-19. Each CDR3 is given with its conserved first and last residue. D genes are given only for firm matches. Clone size is given for some rows only: seen once, a few or many times, or a class if the clone is expanded.

TRBJ1-2 few TRBD1 TRBV6-6 CASSIGQGHTF TGTGCCAGCAGTATAGGACAGGGCCACACCTTC
TRBJ2-7 . TRBD1 TRBV5-5 CASTPVRQGYEQYF TGTGCCAGCACCCCCGTTCGACAGGGGTACGAGCAGTACTTC
TRBJ1-1 . . TRBV5-4 CASSSQGRNTEAFF TGTGCCAGCAGCTCCCAGGGGAGGAACACTGAAGCTTTCTTT
TRBJ1-3 . . TRBV4-1 CASSQGSMAGAGNTIYF TGCGCCAGCAGCCAAGGGTCAATGGCAGGGGCTGGAAACACCATATATTTT
TRBJ2-2 . . TRBV25-1 CASSESRTQTGELFF TGTGCCAGCAGTGAATCTAGGACTCAGACCGGGGAGCTGTTTTTT
TRBJ2-7 . . TRBV28 CATMGQLEQYF TGTGCCACCATGGGGCAGCTCGAGCAGTACTTC
TRBJ1-5 . . TRBV27 CASSWSGYNQPQHF TGTGCCAGCAGTTGGTCAGGGTACAATCAGCCCCAGCATTTT
TRBJ2-6 . TRBD1 TRBV11-2 CASSLRHQGAPGANVLTF TGTGCCAGCAGCTTACGCCACCAGGGGGCGCCTGGGGCCAACGTCCTGACTTTC
TRBJ2-1 . TRBD2 TRBV13 CASSFSGTPSYNEQFF TGTGCCAGCAGCTTCAGCGGGACTCCATCCTACAATGAGCAGTTCTTC
TRBJ2-7 . TRBD1 TRBV3-1/TRBV3-2 CASSQPGQSLFEQYF TGTGCCAGCAGCCAGCCGGGACAGTCCCTTTTCGAGCAGTACTTC
TRBJ1-2 . . TRBV10-3 CAISEKGGQDYNGYTF TGTGCCATCAGTGAAAAAGGCGGACAAGATTATAATGGCTACACCTTC
TRBJ2-5 . TRBD1 TRBV18 CASSPGQGVETQYF TGTGCCAGCTCACCCGGACAGGGAGTAGAGACCCAGTACTTC
TRBJ2-7 . . TRBV7-8 CASSLEVRGYEQYF TGTGCCAGCAGCTTAGAGGTCAGGGGCTACGAGCAGTACTTC
TRBJ1-3 . . TRBV4-1 CASSPYGSWGNTIYF TGCGCCAGCAGCCCGTACGGGTCCTGGGGAAACACCATATATTTT
TRBJ1-5 few TRBD1 TRBV30 CAWTPLGGTGGQPQHF TGTGCCTGGACCCCCCTGGGCGGGACAGGGGGTCAGCCCCAGCATTTT
TRBJ1-2 . TRBD1 TRBV7-2 CASSSHRGQVYGYTF TGTGCCAGCAGCTCCCACAGGGGGCAAGTCTATGGCTACACCTTC
TRBJ2-5 few . TRBV4-1 CASSQSDRPQETQYF TGCGCCAGCAGCCAGTCCGACAGGCCTCAAGAGACCCAGTACTTC
TRBJ2-2 . TRBD1 TRBV4-1 CASSQEGQGGTGELFF TGCGCCAGCAGCCAAGAGGGACAGGGTGGAACCGGGGAGCTGTTTTTT
TRBJ1-6 . TRBD1 TRBV6-5 CASSGQGGNSPLHF TGTGCCAGCAGCGGACAGGGGGGCAATTCACCCCTCCACTTT
TRBJ1-1 . . TRBV5-1 CASSPSGNTEAFF TGCGCCAGCAGCCCATCAGGGAACACTGAAGCTTTCTTT
TRBJ2-7 . . TRBV21-1 CASRLDRERSYEQYF TGTGCCAGCCGCTTAGACAGGGAACGCTCCTACGAGCAGTACTTC
TRBJ2-5 . . TRBV5-1 CASSGGSGQETQYF TGCGCCAGCAGTGGGGGGAGCGGCCAAGAGACCCAGTACTTC
TRBJ1-2 . TRBD1 TRBV3-1/TRBV3-2 CASSITGGNYGYTF TGTGCCAGCAGCATCACAGGGGGCAACTATGGCTACACCTTC
TRBJ2-2 . TRBD2 TRBV29-1 CSVVSGPTNTGELFF TGCAGCGTTGTTAGCGGGCCTACGAACACCGGGGAGCTGTTTTTT
TRBJ2-7 . . TRBV12-1 CASYIGAGRGIDRYEQYF TGTGCCAGCTACATTGGGGCAGGGAGGGGCATTGATCGCTACGAGCAGTACTTC
TRBJ1-3 . . TRBV27 CASSPWGGISGNTIYF TGTGCCAGCAGCCCGTGGGGGGGAATCTCTGGAAACACCATATATTTT
TRBJ1-2 . TRBD1 TRBV4-3 CASSQDGQGAFGYTF TGCGCCAGCAGCCAAGATGGGCAGGGGGCGTTTGGCTACACCTTC
TRBJ1-1 . TRBD1 TRBV29-1 CSVSDRGLITEAFF TGCAGCGTTTCCGACAGGGGGCTGATTACTGAAGCTTTCTTT